These T cell receptor beta chains were read from a single sample in a study of cytomegalovirus exposure and HLA in healthy donors. Assay used: immunoSEQ multiplex PCR; TCRdb lists only in-frame clones, some missing. The data show about 150,000 clones, with 60% to 85% seen just once and 10% to 15% held by the top ten. The sample was PBMCs. These receptors came from a man in his forties in good health and CMV-seropositive. The CDR3 runs from the conserved cysteine through the conserved F or W.

V	J	CDR3
TRBV16	TRBJ2-1	CASSLTSGGVNEQFF
TRBV23-1	TRBJ2-7	CASSRRTNRIYGEQYF
TRBV10-3	TRBJ1-2	CAISRDRDYGYTF
TRBV4-3	TRBJ2-3	CASSQVVRTDRHTDTQYF
TRBV13	TRBJ2-4	CASSSTQRGGLDF
TRBV7-9	TRBJ1-2	CASSQRDTAPNYGYTF
TRBV19	TRBJ2-1	CASSTLAGSSYNEQFF
TRBV27	TRBJ2-5	CASSSPQGGGETQYF
TRBV7-9	TRBJ1-5	CASSLGAGDSQPQHF
TRBV19	TRBJ1-5	CASSFRGDRVQPQHF
TRBV5-1	TRBJ2-2	CASSLPGGQGATGELFF
TRBV25-1	TRBJ2-4	CASSEGPDGGTKNIQYF
TRBV9	TRBJ2-3	CASSVGGGSTDTQYF
TRBV15	TRBJ2-1	CATSRGDSGIYNEQFF
TRBV5-1	TRBJ2-7	CASSLAARQGGEQYF
TRBV30	TRBJ1-1	CAWSWRQGNTEAFF
TRBV4-2	TRBJ2-7	CASSPAGDPYEQYF
TRBV5-1	TRBJ2-7	CASSLTSGSYEQYF
TRBV6-5	TRBJ2-1	CASSPGQPEQFF
TRBV7-9	TRBJ2-1	CASSPDWTQKNEQFF
TRBV11-3	TRBJ2-2	CASSFLSTGELFF
TRBV10-3	TRBJ1-2	CAISGDGQINYGYTF
TRBV7-2	TRBJ2-1	CASSWTSGSSNEQFF
TRBV7-2	TRBJ2-7	CASSLGWSIEQYF
TRBV27	TRBJ2-2	CASSLGTAGELFF
TRBV5-4	TRBJ1-1	CASSLQGRGNTEAFF
TRBV5-6	TRBJ2-5	CASSLLAGGRETQYF
TRBV18	TRBJ2-1	CASSLGLAGSNEQFF
TRBV10-2	TRBJ2-5	CASRRQIETGRETQYF
TRBV7-2	TRBJ2-3	CASSLGLAGLTDTQYF
TRBV7-2	TRBJ2-1	CASSHLTSGRALSYNEQFF
TRBV7-2	TRBJ1-2	CASSLFGGGLDYGYTF
TRBV7-9	TRBJ2-1	CASSIAGGPYEQFF
TRBV9	TRBJ1-3	CASSADRGRNTIYF